The rows below give T cell receptor beta chains drawn from one sample of a study of blood T cell repertoires in COVID-19. Sequenced by immunoSEQ multiplex PCR; TCRdb stores in-frame clones only, minus some. The table lists 200,000 to 300,000 clones, around 90% of them singletons. Material: peripheral blood. The receptor source for this set is a woman in her 30s with acute or convalescent COVID-19. The CDR3 runs from the conserved cysteine through the conserved F or W. Each record gives: J gene, CDR3 length, clone size, D gene, V gene, CDR3 protein, CDR3 DNA. D genes are given only for firm matches. Some rows have no size entry. The others give once, few or many, or a class for an expanded clone.

TRBJ2-3 | 15 | - | - | TRBV3-1/TRBV3-2 | CASSVRGPSTDTQYF | TGTGCCAGCAGCGTAAGAGGGCCTAGCACAGATACGCAGTATTTT
TRBJ1-5 | 14 | - | - | TRBV27 | CASSSYGGNQPQHF | TGTGCCAGCAGTAGCTATGGGGGGAATCAGCCCCAGCATTTT
TRBJ2-7 | 14 | - | - | TRBV3-1/TRBV3-2 | CASSQDPGKYEQYF | TGTGCCAGCAGCCAAGACCCAGGGAAGTACGAGCAGTACTTC
TRBJ1-5 | 15 | - | - | TRBV10-2 | CASSDTGIRNQPQHF | TGCGCCAGCAGTGATACCGGGATACGCAATCAGCCCCAGCATTTT
TRBJ2-1 | 14 | - | TRBD2 | TRBV19 | CASSPGLGYNEQFF | TGTGCCAGTAGCCCCGGACTAGGCTACAATGAGCAGTTCTTC
TRBJ2-4 | 13 | - | - | TRBV6-6 | CASSYPGKNIQYF | TGTGCCAGCAGTTACCCAGGGAAAAACATTCAGTACTTC
TRBJ2-3 | 15 | - | - | TRBV11-2 | CASSLRRAGTDTQYF | TGTGCCAGCAGCTTAAGGCGAGCGGGCACAGATACGCAGTATTTT
TRBJ2-1 | 13 | - | - | TRBV29-1 | CSAQIGFPNEQFF | TGCAGCGCACAGATAGGATTTCCCAATGAGCAGTTCTTC
TRBJ2-1 | 16 | - | TRBD2 | TRBV7-3 | CASSLAVGRGYNEQFF | TGTGCCAGCAGCTTAGCAGTCGGGAGGGGATACAATGAGCAGTTCTTC
TRBJ1-5 | 14 | - | TRBD1 | TRBV7-9 | CASSEGQANQPQHF | TGTGCCAGCAGCGAAGGACAGGCCAATCAGCCCCAGCATTTT
TRBJ2-3 | 17 | once | - | TRBV19 | CASSIAHRDYRTDTQYF | TGTGCCAGTAGTATAGCCCACAGGGATTACCGCACAGATACGCAGTATTTT
TRBJ2-6 | 18 | - | - | TRBV7-9 | CASSPRGGKSSGANVLTF | TGTGCCAGCAGCCCTAGGGGGGGTAAGAGCTCTGGGGCCAACGTCCTGACTTTC
TRBJ2-5 | 19 | - | - | TRBV21-1 | CASSIHRQPRTSGEETQYF | TGTGCCAGCAGCATACACCGACAGCCAAGGACTAGCGGGGAAGAGACCCAGTACTTC
TRBJ2-7 | 13 | - | - | TRBV7-3 | CASSLGQGGKQYF | TGTGCCAGCAGCTTAGGACAGGGAGGGAAGCAGTACTTC
TRBJ2-6 | 15 | - | - | TRBV19 | CASSLLGSGANVLTF | TGTGCCAGTAGTCTGTTGGGCAGTGGGGCCAACGTCCTGACTTTC
TRBJ2-5 | 17 | - | - | TRBV5-4 | CASSLRGGQRSQETQYF | TGTGCCAGCAGCTTGCGGGGAGGCCAGCGGTCCCAAGAGACCCAGTACTTC
TRBJ1-2 | 13 | - | TRBD1 | TRBV5-4 | CASSRQGVYGYTF | TGTGCCAGCTCAAGACAGGGGGTTTACGGCTACACCTTC
TRBJ2-7 | 13 | - | - | TRBV10-3 | CAISEARSYEQYF | TGTGCCATCAGTGAGGCCAGATCCTACGAGCAGTACTTC
TRBJ2-2 | 14 | - | - | TRBV7-2 | CASSLDQGTGELFF | TGTGCCAGCAGCTTAGATCAGGGGACCGGGGAGCTGTTTTTT
TRBJ2-5 | 14 | - | - | TRBV7-9 | CASSPAAGRETQYF | TGTGCCAGCAGCCCCGCCGCGGGCAGAGAGACCCAGTACTTC
TRBJ2-1 | 15 | - | - | TRBV6-5 | CASSYSGRTVGEQFF | TGTGCCAGCAGTTACTCAGGGCGGACAGTTGGTGAGCAGTTCTTC
TRBJ1-6 | 16 | - | - | TRBV30 | CACSPGGSSYNSPLHF | TGTGCCTGCAGTCCGGGGGGGAGCTCCTATAATTCACCCCTCCACTTT
TRBJ1-2 | 11 | - | - | TRBV20-1 | CSATGNYGYTF | TGCAGTGCTACAGGGAACTATGGCTACACCTTC